The source of this T cell receptor beta chain is a study of blood T cells in healthy people across ages. Study as a whole: In model experiments, template switching was able to capture about one barcoded beta molecule for every two T cells that were present.

Concerning this clonotype: Its antigen is unidentified.

General study results and limits: Estimated diversity across one million T cells was deemed an underestimate. No conclusive comparison of naive versus antigen-experienced cells was possible with unsorted PBMCs.

Trimming removed 3 bases from V and 1 base from J; junction bases left unmatched: 7. Germline lookup yields CDR1 SGDLS and CDR2 YYNGEE. The CDR3 sequence is 15 residues long. Through a sample-barcoded 5' primer and a J-beta primer mix, a second PCR was run for roughly 7 to 12 cycles. A template-switch adaptor with 12 random nucleotides tagged each cDNA molecule. TCRdb independently ran MiXCR on the 5' RACE reads; one entry per CDR3 protein. Of hundreds of thousands of distinct CDR3 sequences listed, 44% are singletons. This TCR derives from a man aged 55-75 years in good health. Material for sequencing was blood. This chain joins TRBV9 and TRBJ2-7; TRBD1 matches 7 bases. The DNA of the CDR3 is TGTGCCAGCAGCGCGGGACAGACGATATCCTACGAGCAGTACTTC. Translation gives CASSAGQTISYEQYF.